This T cell receptor beta chain originates from a study of blood T cell repertoires in COVID-19. About the research overall: Sites in the United States, Italy and Spain provided acute and convalescent COVID-19 samples. PBMCs, B-cell-depleted T cells, or T cells provided the cDNA or gDNA that made up the material.

This CDR3 is built from 16 residues. Trimming took off 0 bases at V and 1 base at J, with 12 bases between the two ends. Germline CDR1 is SEHNR and CDR2 is FQNEAQ (reference sequence). Per the original methods: The authors estimated nucleated cell counts from reference gene primer amplification. Assay used: immunoSEQ multiplex PCR; TCRdb lists only in-frame clones, some missing. The V and J calls and clone size are taken from that table; D and trimming were inferred from the DNA. The sample records 150,000 to 200,000 clones, approximately 90% being singletons. The genes are TRBV7-9 and TRBJ1-1; no firm D call. The origin of this receptor is a man aged 18 to 30 with acute or convalescent COVID-19. What was sequenced was peripheral blood. The CDR3 spells CASSLAPPVRNTEAFF. Written as DNA, the CDR3 is TGTGCCAGCAGCTTAGCCCCACCGGTACGGAACACTGAAGCTTTCTTT.